The TCR beta chain under discussion was sequenced for a study of T-cell memory formation after mild COVID-19. At least ten counts were recorded for this clonotype. CDR3 length: 11 amino acids. Trimming removed 3 bases from V and 9 bases from J, with 6 bases in between. Germline lookup yields CDR1 SEHNR and CDR2 FQNEAQ (reference sequence). TCRdb analysed the 5' RACE reads with MiXCR anew, one entry per CDR3 protein. The sample shows 450,000 to 650,000 distinct CDR3 sequences, 18% of them seen only once. The chain joins TRBV7-9 to TRBJ2-1; no firm D call. The TCR originated in an adult woman who had mild COVID-19 (a few samples of this study predate the infection). Cell type and time point are not known. Sequencing was performed on PBMCs or a T cell subset sorted from them (not recorded which). CDR3 residues: CASSFGGEQFF. The CDR3 bases are TGTGCCAGCAGCTTCGGTGGTGAGCAGTTCTTC.